This TCR beta chain was profiled in a study of OX40 agonist ivuxolimab in advanced cancers. Overall study: Ivuxolimab was delivered to patients intravenously every 2 weeks at doses spanning 0.01 to 10 mg/kg. General observations from the study: CD8+ T cells were the subset that, on average, had more expanded clones than CD4+. Several nonresponders also turned out to have low normalized T-cell clonal expansion.

CDR1 is SGHRS, CDR2 YFSETQ, per germline. The CDR3 has 13 amino acids. Deletions cut 6 bases from V and 5 bases from J, with 14 bases between. As for this clone: Its antigen is currently unknown.

Repertoires were generated with immunoSEQ multiplex PCR, while TCRdb's copy carries only in-frame clones and drops some. The data contain fewer than 30,000 clones, over 70% of them seen just once; the ten biggest clones take up 9.5% to 10%. This clonotype was sampled from an adult with an advanced solid tumor such as melanoma, head and neck, liver or kidney cancer. The source was CD4+ or CD8+ T cells sorted from blood, collected in a trial of the OX40 agonist ivuxolimab. The chain joins TRBV5-1 to TRBJ1-1; the D gene is possibly TRBD1 (6 bases). Here the CDR3 reads CASIGGSETEAFF. For the CDR3, the DNA is TGCGCCAGCATAGGGGGATCGGAAACTGAAGCTTTCTTT.